The next 14 T cell receptor beta chains were all read from a single sample in a study of blood T cell repertoires in COVID-19. Profiled with immunoSEQ multiplex PCR; TCRdb holds only in-frame clones, not every one. The sample lists around 140,000 clones; over 60% were seen once. Input material: peripheral blood. The receptors were gathered from a woman in her seventies with acute or convalescent COVID-19.

This sequence joins TRBV5-1 and TRBJ1-1; TRBD1 aligns across 8 bases. The CDR3 sequence is 16 residues long. The V segment lost 2 bases and the J segment 1 base; nucleotides outside the gene matches: 7. The germline V gene has CDR1 SGHRS and CDR2 YFSETQ. The CDR3 reads CASSLFTQGANTEAFF. Written as DNA, the CDR3 is TGCGCCAGCAGCTTATTTACCCAGGGGGCGAACACTGAAGCTTTCTTT.

CDR3 bases: TGCAGTGCTAGTAGGCCAGGACTCATCTATGGCTACACCTTC. Translating gives CSASRPGLIYGYTF. This chain joins TRBV20-1 and TRBJ1-2; D is unclear. CDR1 and CDR2 (germline): DFQATT, SNEGSKA (reference sequence). Trimming took off 3 bases at V and 4 bases at J, with 15 bases between the two ends. The CDR3 contains 14 residues.

The chain couples TRBV7-9 to TRBJ2-3; D remains unclear. The CDR3 has 19 residues. Trimming left V 1 base short and J 0 bases short, with 20 bases between. The V gene's germline CDR1 is SEHNR and CDR2 FQNEAQ (reference sequence). The CDR3: CASSLVPRQAFTSTDTQYF. Written as DNA, the CDR3 is TGTGCCAGCAGCTTAGTTCCGCGACAAGCTTTTACTAGCACAGATACGCAGTATTTT.

This clone was seen at least ten times. The gene calls are TRBV7-9 and TRBJ2-7; a weak D match, TRBD1 (6 bases). The germline V gene encodes CDR1 SEHNR and CDR2 FQNEAQ (reference sequence). This CDR3 is built from 14 residues. Trimming took off 5 bases at V and 6 bases at J, with 17 bases between the two ends. CDR3 amino acids: CASSKNVGRGEQYF. The DNA of the CDR3 is TGTGCCAGCAGCAAAAACGTCGGCAGGGGCGAGCAGTACTTC.

This chain connects TRBV7-2 to TRBJ1-4; no definite D call. The germline CDR1 and CDR2 sequences are SGHTA and FQGNSA. CDR3 length equals 13 residues. The V and J ends lost 5 bases and 8 bases respectively, with 12 bases between them. The CDR3 is CASSLGAGEKLFF. Here the CDR3 DNA reads TGTGCCAGCAGCCTAGGTGCAGGAGAAAAACTGTTTTTT.

This clone is a singleton in its sample. CDR3 in DNA: TGCGCCAGCAGCCATGGCGGGCGGGGACAGGGTTCCTACGAGCAGTACTTC. Translated, it gives CASSHGGRGQGSYEQYF. The chain joins TRBV4-1 to TRBJ2-7, with 9 bases lining up with TRBD1. Germline lookup yields CDR1 MGHRA and CDR2 YSYEKL. The J segment lost 1 base and the V segment lost 3 bases, leaving 10 bases of the junction unmatched. The CDR3 spans 17 residues.

The V gene is TRBV19, the J gene TRBJ1-1; 9 bases are shared with TRBD1. Germline CDR1 and CDR2: LNHDA and SQIVND (reference sequence). The CDR3 totals 17 residues. V shed 5 bases, J shed 1 base, and the junction held 11 bases outside the gene matches. The CDR3 sequence: CASSRDRAGLENTEAFF. The CDR3 coding sequence is TGTGCCAGTAGTCGGGACAGGGCGGGTCTGGAGAACACTGAAGCTTTCTTT.

This chain connects TRBV2 to TRBJ1-1, with D possibly TRBD1 on 6 matching bases. The V gene lost 4 bases and the J gene lost 0 bases, with 15 bases spanning the gap. CDR1 and CDR2 from the germline V gene are SNHLY and FYNNEI. The CDR3 consists of 16 residues. CDR3 DNA: TGTGCCAGCAGTGTGGAGAGACAGGCCTTGAACACTGAAGCTTTCTTT. It encodes CASSVERQALNTEAFF.

The V call is TRBV5-1, the J call TRBJ2-1; 14 bases fit TRBD2. Germline CDR1 reads SGHRS; CDR2 reads YFSETQ. Trimming at V came to 4 bases and at J to 12 bases, leaving 9 bases not matched to a gene. The CDR3 extends over 15 amino acids. Here the CDR3 DNA reads TGCGCCAGCAGCACGACTAGCGGGAGGGATGCTGGGCAGTTCTTC. This sequence encodes CASSTTSGRDAGQFF.

The chain carries TRBV29-1 and TRBJ1-1; the match to TRBD1 covers 11 bases. CDR1 and CDR2 from the germline V gene are SQVTM and ANQGSEA. J gave up 3 bases and V 7 bases, and 4 bases lay outside the gene matches. This CDR3 comprises 13 residues. The CDR3 sequence: CSAPGQGDTEAFF. In DNA form, the CDR3 reads TGCAGCGCTCCGGGACAGGGGGACACTGAAGCTTTCTTT.

This clone was observed a few times. V and J are TRBV27 and TRBJ1-2, with 7 bases fitting TRBD1. The CDR3 runs to 13 residues. Trimming at V came to 5 bases and at J to 4 bases, leaving 4 bases not matched to a gene. Germline V CDR1 and CDR2: MNHEY, SMNVEV (reference sequence). In nucleotides, the CDR3 is TGTGCCAGCAGTCCCCGGACAGGCTATGGCTACACCTTC. Its protein product is CASSPRTGYGYTF.

This clone has more than one count but fewer than ten. The chain carries TRBV5-5 and TRBJ1-2; 8 positions agree with TRBD1. Germline V gene data show CDR1 as SGHKS and CDR2 as YYEKEE (reference sequence). V was pared by 0 bases and J by 4 bases, with 11 bases of the junction left unmatched. The CDR3 runs 17 residues. The CDR3 DNA reads as TGTGCCAGCAGCTTGGGTTGGGCAGGGGGCGCATCCTATGGCTACACCTTC. Translating it yields CASSLGWAGGASYGYTF. The whole variable domain, remainder taken from reference TRBV5-5 and TRBJ1-2, is DAGVTQSPTHLIKTRGQQVTLRCSPISGHKSVSWYQQVLGQGPQFIFQYYEKEERGRGNFPDRFSARQFPNYSSELNVNALLLGDSALYLCASSLGWAGGASYGYTFGSGTRLTVV.

This sequence joins TRBV14 and TRBJ1-6; D is unresolved. Trimming left V 2 bases short and J 7 bases short, with 3 bases between. Germline values: CDR1 SGHDN, CDR2 FVKESK. The CDR3 sequence is 12 residues long. Here the CDR3 reads CASSQTNSPLHF. The CDR3 DNA follows: TGTGCCAGCAGCCAAACAAATTCACCCCTCCACTTT. Full variable domain (missing parts from reference TRBV14 and TRBJ1-6): EAGVTQFPSHSVIEKGQTVTLRCDPISGHDNLYWYRRVMGKEIKFLLHFVKESKQDESGMPNNRFLAERTGGTYSTLKVQPAELEDSGVYFCASSQTNSPLHFGNGTRLTVT.

Note on this clone: One junction end does not reproduce the germline sequence, and a read error may be involved. This chain connects TRBV5-6 to TRBJ1-4; a weak D match, TRBD1 (5 bases). The CDR3 covers 15 residues. CDR1 SGHDT and CDR2 YYEEEE come from the germline V gene. CDR3 coding DNA: TGTGTCAGCAGCTTGAAAGGGGCAGGTAATGAAAAACTGTTTTTT. Protein sequence: CVSSLKGAGNEKLFF.